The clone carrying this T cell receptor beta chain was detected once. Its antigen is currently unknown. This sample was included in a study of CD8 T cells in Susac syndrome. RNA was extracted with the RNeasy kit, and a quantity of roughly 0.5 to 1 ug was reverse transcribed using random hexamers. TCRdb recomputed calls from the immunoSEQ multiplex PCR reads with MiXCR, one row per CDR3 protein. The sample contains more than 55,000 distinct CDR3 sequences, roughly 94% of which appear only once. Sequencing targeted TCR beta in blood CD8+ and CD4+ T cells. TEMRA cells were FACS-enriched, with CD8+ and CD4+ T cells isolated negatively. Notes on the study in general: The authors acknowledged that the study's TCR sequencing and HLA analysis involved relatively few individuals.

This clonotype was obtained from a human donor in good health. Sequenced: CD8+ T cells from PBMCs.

CDR3 DNA: TGTGCCACTTCCGGCGGCTCCTATAATTCACCCCTCCACTTT. Translated: CATSGGSYNSPLHF. The chain is built from TRBV19 and TRBJ1-6; no firm D call. Trimming removed 10 bases from V and 0 bases from J, with 10 bases in between. Per germline, CDR1 LNHDA and CDR2 SQIVND (reference sequence). This CDR3 has 14 amino acids.